This T cell receptor (beta chain) stems from a study of blood T cell repertoires in COVID-19. In the study overall: COVID-19 samples collected from the United States, Italy and Spain covered acute and convalescent phases. The cDNA or gDNA used as material had been derived from T cells, B-cell-depleted T cells, or PBMCs.

Germline V gene sequence: CDR1 SGHRS, CDR2 YFSETQ. The CDR3 consists of 14 residues. The germline V and J ends were trimmed by 8 bases and 3 bases, with 16 bases remaining between them. In the source study's methods: The authors estimated nucleated cell counts from reference gene primer amplification. TCRdb keeps only in-frame clones here, not all; method: immunoSEQ multiplex PCR. D and trimming were read from the DNA, whereas the V and J calls and clone size are those reported in that table. The sample carries 97,000 or so clones, less than 85% recorded once. Sequenced material: peripheral blood. The gene calls are TRBV5-1 and TRBJ2-3; TRBD2 might be the D (6 bases). The TCR comes from a woman at least 80 years old with active or convalescent COVID-19. The CDR3 loop reads CASRAGTDTDTQYF. In nucleotides, the CDR3 is TGCGCCAGTCGCGCCGGGACTGATACAGATACGCAGTATTTT. Combining the CDR3 with reference TRBV5-1 and TRBJ2-3 gives the whole variable domain KAGVTQTPRYLIKTRGQQVTLSCSPISGHRSVSWYQQTPGQGLQFLFEYFSETQRNKGNFPGRFSGRQFSNSRSEMNVSTLELGDSALYLCASRAGTDTDTQYFGPGTRLTVL.